Below are 30 T cell receptor beta chains sequenced from a single sample in a study of naive and memory T cell subsets. The study, taken as a whole, reports: A few larger clonotypes appeared in naive repertoires, especially CD8, possibly memory cells re-expressing CD45RA.

Both TRBC1 and TRBC2 were covered by a beta constant-region primer of two equimolar oligonucleotides. Four rounds of PCR amplified the ligated cDNA using nested alpha and beta constant-region primers plus SP2. TCRdb independently ran MiXCR on the UMI-ligation and nested PCR reads; one entry per CDR3 protein. The table lists about 100,000 distinct CDR3 sequences, around 15% of them singletons. These TCRs are of unknown antigen specificity. The sample taken for sequencing was naive CD8+ T cells from blood. Receptor source: a human donor in good health.

This clonotype occurred a few times. This chain joins TRBV12-3 or TRBV12-4 and TRBJ2-1; TRBD1 is a possible D gene (7 bases). V was trimmed by 6 bases and J by 8 bases, leaving 20 bases between them. The CDR3 loop spans 15 amino acids. CDR3 DNA sequence: TGTGCCAGCAGCATTTCGGAGGGGGCGAGGGATGAGCAGTTCTTC. It translates to CASSISEGARDEQFF.

V is TRBV12-3 or TRBV12-4 and J is TRBJ2-7; D possibly corresponds to TRBD2 (5 bases). V was trimmed by 8 bases and J by 0 bases, leaving 5 bases between them. The CDR3 has 11 residues. As DNA, the CDR3 is TGTGCCAGCGGGAGCTCCTACGAGCAGTACTTC. It encodes CASGSSYEQYF.

This clonotype was seen only a few times. This sequence joins TRBV27 and TRBJ1-2; no clear D. V was trimmed by 7 bases and J by 4 bases, leaving 22 bases between them. Germline V lookup: CDR1 MNHEY, CDR2 SMNVEV (reference sequence). The CDR3 spans 16 residues. CDR3 nucleotide sequence: TGTGCCAGCACCCCCAGCCTTGGGGAGAGAGGCTATGGCTACACCTTC. Amino acids: CASTPSLGERGYGYTF.

This clonotype was observed a handful of times. The J gene is TRBJ2-1, the V gene TRBV4-2; 9 nucleotides align to TRBD2. Looked up from germline, CDR1 is LGHNA and CDR2 is YNFKEQ. The J segment lost 5 bases and the V segment lost 4 bases, leaving 6 bases of the junction unmatched. CDR3 length equals 15 residues. This CDR3 reads CASSPAGGEDNEQFF. The CDR3 bases are TGTGCCAGCAGCCCTGCGGGAGGGGAAGACAATGAGCAGTTCTTC.

CDR3 in DNA: TGTGCCAGCAGCTTAGATCGGGTCGGGTCCTACGAGCAGTACTTC. Protein sequence: CASSLDRVGSYEQYF. The chain links TRBV7-2 to TRBJ2-7; no definite D call. The V and J ends lost 1 base and 1 base respectively, with 11 bases between them. The CDR3 totals 15 residues. CDR1 and CDR2 (germline): SGHTA, FQGNSA. Using reference TRBV7-2 and TRBJ2-7 for the parts outside the CDR3, the full variable domain is GAGVSQSPSNKVTEKGKDVELRCDPISGHTALYWYRQSLGQGLEFLIYFQGNSAPDKSGLPSDRFSAERTGGSVSTLTIQRTQQEDSAVYLCASSLDRVGSYEQYFGPGTRLTVT.

The gene calls are TRBV10-3 and TRBJ2-5; D may be TRBD1 (5 bases). V lost 0 bases, J lost 7 bases, and 15 bases lay in between. Germline V CDR1 and CDR2: ENHRY, SYGVKD. CDR3 length equals 15 residues. The CDR3 DNA reads as TGTGCCATCAGTGAGTCGGTAGGGGCTGGTGTGACCCAGTACTTC. This codes for CAISESVGAGVTQYF.

The chain is built from TRBV5-4 and TRBJ2-7; D not certain. Germline V gene sequence: CDR1 SGHNT, CDR2 YYREEE (reference sequence). Trimming took 0 bases from V and 3 from J, leaving 13 bases between them. The CDR3 is 15 residues long. The CDR3 DNA sequence: TGTGCCAGCAGCTTGGCCCCGGGTGGCAGCTACGAGCAGTACTTC. Its protein is CASSLAPGGSYEQYF.

This clonotype has a count of ten or more. The V gene is TRBV9, the J gene TRBJ2-3; possibly TRBD1 or TRBD2 for D (5 bases each). Germline V gene lookup returns CDR1 SGDLS and CDR2 YYNGEE. V was pared by 4 bases and J by 1 base, with 16 bases between. This CDR3 region has 16 residues. CDR3 sequence: CASSPGASARTDTQYF. The DNA of the CDR3 is TGTGCCAGCAGCCCCGGGGCCTCGGCACGCACAGATACGCAGTATTTT.

This CDR3 is CASSLNGRGANTEAFF. CDR3 DNA: TGTGCCAGCAGCCTTAATGGGAGGGGAGCGAACACTGAAGCTTTCTTT. This chain links TRBV11-1 with TRBJ1-1; D might be TRBD1 (5 bases). With 5 bases removed from V and 1 base from J, the gap between germline ends came to 17 bases. Germline values: CDR1 SGHAT, CDR2 FQDESV (reference sequence). This CDR3 contains 16 residues.

This sequence joins TRBV4-3 and TRBJ2-1; a weak D match, TRBD1 (6 bases). The V gene lost 3 bases and the J gene lost 11 bases, with 11 bases spanning the gap. The CDR3 consists of 12 residues. Germline V CDR1 and CDR2: LGHNA, YSLEER. In DNA, the CDR3 is TGCGCCAGCAGCCAGTACGGGACAAAGCAGTTCTTC. It specifies CASSQYGTKQFF.

This clonotype was counted a few times. V gene TRBV6-2 or TRBV6-3 combines with J gene TRBJ2-1, with D possibly called TRBD1 or TRBD2 (5 bases each). Germline V lookup: CDR1 MNHEY, CDR2 SVGEGT. CDR3 size: 19 residues. Trimming removed 0 bases from V and 1 base from J, with 19 bases in between. The CDR3 loop reads CASSYSRKGTEGSYNEQFF. In nucleotides, the CDR3 is TGTGCCAGCAGTTACTCTCGGAAGGGGACCGAAGGGTCCTACAATGAGCAGTTCTTC.

This clonotype was seen more than once but under ten times. The CDR3 here is CSVRPGRTEAFF. CDR3 DNA: TGCAGCGTTAGACCTGGGCGGACTGAAGCTTTCTTT. The V gene is TRBV29-1, the J gene TRBJ1-1; D gene unclear. Germline V gene lookup returns CDR1 SQVTM and CDR2 ANQGSEA. The CDR3 runs to 12 residues. Deletions cut 5 bases from V and 5 bases from J, with 12 bases between.

This clonotype has more than one count but fewer than ten. V and J are TRBV20-1 and TRBJ1-1, with D possibly being TRBD1 (6 bases). Trimming removed 0 bases at V and 5 bases at J, with 16 bases between. Germline V lookup: CDR1 DFQATT, CDR2 SNEGSKA (reference sequence). CDR3 length: 15 residues. This chain's CDR3 is CSAREVGGLRTEAFF. Written as DNA, the CDR3 is TGCAGTGCTAGAGAGGTTGGGGGGCTGAGGACTGAAGCTTTCTTT.

This clonotype has at least ten counts. V is TRBV6-1 and J is TRBJ1-4; D remains ambiguous. Germline-derived CDR1 and CDR2 are MNHNS and SASEGT. Trimming took 2 bases from V and 0 from J, leaving 22 bases between them. The CDR3 sequence is 20 residues long. CDR3 DNA sequence: TGTGCCAGCAGTGAACGACGAGGTGCGGGGTGGAGCACAACTAATGAAAAACTGTTTTTT. It codes for CASSERRGAGWSTTNEKLFF.

At least ten counts were recorded for this clonotype. The chain recombines TRBV7-8 with TRBJ2-7; D may be TRBD1 or TRBD2 (6 bases each). The CDR3 is 12 amino acids. Per germline, CDR1 SGHVS and CDR2 FQNEAQ. V gave up 3 bases and J gave up 10 bases, with 13 bases separating them. The CDR3 loop reads CASSFIGGEQYF. The CDR3 DNA is TGTGCCAGCAGCTTCATCGGGGGCGAACAGTACTTC.

The gene calls are TRBV28 and TRBJ2-5, with D perhaps matching TRBD2 (5 bases). Germline CDR1 and CDR2: MDHEN and SYDVKM. The V end lost 6 bases, the J end lost 2 bases, and 19 bases lay between the germline ends. The CDR3 loop spans 16 amino acids. The CDR3 DNA follows: TGTGCCAGCAGGTCTTGGGAGTCAGGTTGGCAAGAGACCCAGTACTTC. The encoded protein is CASRSWESGWQETQYF.

The chain combines TRBV12-5 with TRBJ1-5; no definite D call. The germline gives CDR1 LGHNT, CDR2 FRNRAP. The CDR3 is made up of 15 amino acids. Trimming left V 5 bases short and J 1 base short, with 12 bases between. The CDR3 region has the DNA TGTGCTAGTGGTGAGGGTGTTCTGAGCAATCAGCCCCAGCATTTT. It specifies CASGEGVLSNQPQHF.

The genes are TRBV11-2 and TRBJ2-2, with 12 bases that match TRBD2. The V gene's germline CDR1 is SGHAT and CDR2 FQNNGV. The CDR3 length is 19 residues. J was trimmed by 6 bases and V by 2 bases; bases with no gene match: 13. CDR3 loop: CASSLQRRLAGVGAGELFF. The CDR3 DNA reads TGTGCCAGCAGCTTACAGAGAAGACTAGCGGGAGTCGGCGCCGGGGAGCTGTTTTTT.

This clonotype was detected ten times or more. This CDR3 reads CASNPDRYEQYF. DNA for the CDR3: TGTGCCAGCAACCCGGACAGATACGAGCAGTACTTC. V is TRBV12-3 or TRBV12-4 and J is TRBJ2-7, with D maybe TRBD1 (6 bases). The CDR3 covers 12 residues. Trimming shortened V by 7 bases and J by 4 bases, and 11 bases separated the two germline ends.

The CDR3, as DNA: TGCGCCAGCAGCCAGGCCGCCCAAGAGACCCAGTACTTC. This sequence encodes CASSQAAQETQYF. J is TRBJ2-5 and V is TRBV4-1, with no clear D. The CDR3 loop spans 13 amino acids. Per the germline V gene, CDR1 is MGHRA and CDR2 is YSYEKL. Trimming pared 3 bases from V and 1 base from J, leaving 6 bases between.

This clonotype was counted between two and nine times. The CDR3 loop is CSASAWTGTYNEQFF. CDR3 DNA: TGCAGTGCTAGCGCTTGGACAGGGACCTACAATGAGCAGTTCTTC. The chain couples TRBV20-1 to TRBJ2-1; TRBD1 aligns across 8 bases. J gave up 2 bases and V 3 bases, and 6 bases lay outside the gene matches. Germline values: CDR1 DFQATT, CDR2 SNEGSKA (reference sequence). The CDR3 consists of 15 residues.

In its sample, this clonotype was seen a few times. The V call is TRBV25-1, the J call TRBJ2-6; D remains unclear. Trimming pared 4 bases from V and 4 bases from J, leaving 26 bases between. CDR3 length: 20 residues. Germline assignment: CDR1 MGHDK and CDR2 SYGVNS. CDR3 residues: CASSGRVGSMTPAGANVLTF. CDR3 in DNA: TGTGCCAGCAGTGGGCGTGTGGGCAGTATGACCCCGGCAGGGGCCAACGTCCTGACTTTC.

This clonotype was picked up many times. The V gene is TRBV7-2, the J gene TRBJ2-7; 7 bases line up with TRBD1. The CDR3 has 15 amino acids. CDR1 is SGHTA and CDR2 is FQGNSA in the germline V gene. J gave up 3 bases and V 3 bases, and 8 bases lay outside the gene matches. The CDR3 nucleotides read TGTGCCAGCAGCTTCTACAGGGGTGAGGACTACGAGCAGTACTTC. Residues: CASSFYRGEDYEQYF.

This clonotype was counted a few times. The chain combines TRBV7-6 with TRBJ2-2; 15 bases map to TRBD2. The length of the CDR3 is 16 residues. The V segment lost 2 bases and the J segment 6 bases; nucleotides outside the gene matches: 1. Germline V lookup: CDR1 SGHVS, CDR2 FNYEAQ. CDR3 protein: CASSLRTSGGAGELFF. CDR3 DNA: TGTGCCAGCAGCTTACGGACTAGCGGGGGGGCCGGGGAGCTGTTTTTT.

The chain links TRBV28 to TRBJ2-7; 8 positions match TRBD1. V was clipped by 8 bases and J by 3 bases; unmatched bases: 9. The CDR3 covers 14 residues. Germline assignment: CDR1 MDHEN and CDR2 SYDVKM. The CDR3 here is CASGATGDVYEQYF. In DNA, the CDR3 is TGTGCCAGCGGAGCGACAGGGGACGTCTACGAGCAGTACTTC.

Many counts were recorded for this clonotype. J is TRBJ2-3 and V is TRBV25-1; D might be TRBD1 (6 bases). The CDR3 length is 13 residues. V shed 8 bases and J shed 4 bases, with 13 bases lying between them. The germline V gene has CDR1 MGHDK and CDR2 SYGVNS. The CDR3 sequence is CASSQGLADTQYF. The CDR3 DNA sequence: TGTGCCAGCTCTCAGGGGTTGGCAGATACGCAGTATTTT.

In its sample, this clonotype was seen a few times. The chain employs TRBV12-3 or TRBV12-4 and TRBJ2-5; D not certain. The CDR3 sequence is 15 residues long. Trimming removed 7 bases from V and 1 base from J, with 16 bases in between. CDR3 DNA sequence: TGTGCCAGCACCGGTAACCCCTCGGGCCAAGAGACCCAGTACTTC. This codes for CASTGNPSGQETQYF.

V gene TRBV12-5 combines with J gene TRBJ2-7; 7 bases are a match to TRBD2. J gave up 6 bases and V 5 bases, and 7 bases lay outside the gene matches. Germline-derived CDR1 and CDR2 are LGHNT and FRNRAP. The CDR3 totals 13 residues. The CDR3 loop is CASGPLSGGEQYF. DNA for the CDR3: TGTGCTAGTGGTCCCCTGTCGGGGGGCGAGCAGTACTTC.

This chain connects TRBV4-2 to TRBJ2-7; D unclear. The CDR3 contains 14 residues. The V gene lost 3 bases and the J gene lost 4 bases, with 13 bases spanning the gap. Per the germline V gene, CDR1 is LGHNA and CDR2 is YNFKEQ. The CDR3 DNA reads TGTGCCAGCAGCCAGTCCCCGATTATTTACGAGCAGTACTTC. Its protein product is CASSQSPIIYEQYF.

This clonotype came up many times. The rearrangement links TRBV20-1 to TRBJ2-1; D perhaps matches TRBD2 (7 bases). The V gene lost 6 bases and the J gene lost 9 bases, with 18 bases spanning the gap. The CDR3 contains 13 residues. Germline V CDR1 and CDR2: DFQATT, SNEGSKA (reference sequence). The CDR3 bases are TGCAGTGCCCGAGGGGGGGTGCGGACTGAGCAGTTCTTC. Its protein is CSARGGVRTEQFF.